One and the same sample provided the 26 T cell receptor beta chains below, sequenced in a study of CD8+ T cells in alopecia areata. The sequencing template was cDNA reverse transcribed from extracted RNA. TCRdb's table, derived via immunoSEQ multiplex PCR, lists solely in-frame clones and lacks some. The sample holds around 50,000 clones; around 96% are singletons and the top ten take roughly 25%. The sample was CD8+ T cells sorted from blood, taken at week 0. The source of these receptors is a human donor with alopecia areata.

This chain joins TRBV27 and TRBJ1-3; 10 nucleotides agree with TRBD1. The ends lost 6 bases at V and 4 bases at J; junction bases unmatched: 6. The CDR3 runs to 15 residues. From germline, CDR1 is MNHEY and CDR2 SMNVEV (reference sequence). For the CDR3, the DNA is TGTGCCAGCAGCGCCGGACAGGGGGGAGGAAACACCATATATTTT. Its translation is CASSAGQGGGNTIYF.

The chain uses TRBV19 and TRBJ2-7; 10 bases map to TRBD1. The CDR3 runs 15 residues. From germline, CDR1 is LNHDA and CDR2 SQIVND (reference sequence). V was pared by 5 bases and J by 1 base, with 5 bases of the junction left unmatched. The CDR3 DNA follows: TGTGCCAGTAGTCCCGGACAGGGGGTTTCCTACGAGCAGTACTTC. Amino acid sequence: CASSPGQGVSYEQYF.

The count of this clone is one. The gene calls are TRBV7-9 and TRBJ2-7; the match to TRBD1 covers 10 bases. The CDR3 loop spans 16 amino acids. V was clipped by 1 base and J by 3 bases; unmatched bases: 6. Looked up from germline, CDR1 is SEHNR and CDR2 is FQNEAQ (reference sequence). The CDR3 bases are TGTGCCAGCAGCTTAGAATCGGGACAGGGGTACTACGAGCAGTACTTC. Its translation is CASSLESGQGYYEQYF. The whole variable domain, remainder taken from reference TRBV7-9 and TRBJ2-7, is DTGVSQNPRHKITKRGQNVTFRCDPISEHNRLYWYRQTLGQGPEFLTYFQNEAQLEKSRLLSDRFSAERPKGSFSTLEIQRTEQGDSAMYLCASSLESGQGYYEQYFGPGTRLTVT.

The chain is built from TRBV5-6 and TRBJ1-2, with D perhaps matching TRBD1 (5 bases). The CDR3 extends over 14 amino acids. V lost 6 bases to trimming and J lost 4 bases, with 16 bases between them. Per germline, CDR1 SGHDT and CDR2 YYEEEE. The CDR3, as DNA: TGTGCCAGCAAATTGGGACCGAGCCTCTATGGCTACACCTTC. Translation gives CASKLGPSLYGYTF.

The chain couples TRBV29-1 to TRBJ2-2; D is possibly TRBD2 (5 bases). V gave up 2 bases and J gave up 5 bases, with 6 bases separating them. The length of the CDR3 is 12 residues. Germline loops: CDR1 SQVTM, CDR2 ANQGSEA. The CDR3 region has the DNA TGCAGCGTTGAATGGAGGACCGGGGAGCTGTTTTTT. It codes for CSVEWRTGELFF.

The rearrangement links TRBV29-1 to TRBJ2-1, with 13 bases identical to TRBD2. V lost 5 bases and J lost 6; bases outside the gene matches: 7. The CDR3 is made up of 15 amino acids. Germline loops: CDR1 SQVTM, CDR2 ANQGSEA. The chain's CDR3 is CSVPTSGGVSNEQFF. DNA of the CDR3: TGCAGCGTTCCTACTAGCGGGGGGGTCAGCAATGAGCAGTTCTTC.

The rearrangement uses TRBV11-2 and TRBJ2-4; no definite D call. This CDR3 has 16 residues. The V and J ends lost 0 bases and 2 bases respectively, with 11 bases between them. CDR1 SGHAT and CDR2 FQNNGV come from the germline V gene. DNA of the CDR3: TGTGCCAGCAGCTTAGACGCTTGGGGTACCAAAAACATTCAGTACTTC. Translated: CASSLDAWGTKNIQYF.

The rearrangement uses TRBV27 and TRBJ2-5, with TRBD1 matching over 10 bases. Matching the DNA end better, TRBJ2-7 makes the J call doubtful. The length of the CDR3 is 15 residues. In germline, CDR1 is MNHEY, CDR2 SMNVEV (reference sequence). The CDR3: CASIPLGTGAYEQYF. As DNA, the CDR3 is TGTGCCAGCATCCCTTTGGGGACAGGGGCATACGAGCAGTACTTC.

This clone was recorded only once. The gene calls are TRBV2 and TRBJ2-7, with unresolved D. This CDR3 is built from 13 residues. Per germline, CDR1 SNHLY and CDR2 FYNNEI. V lost 8 bases and J 3 bases, leaving 14 bases between the germline ends. CDR3 in amino acids: CASGSRVGYEQYF. Written as DNA, the CDR3 is TGTGCCAGCGGCAGTCGGGTGGGCTACGAGCAGTACTTC.

The genes are TRBV7-9 and TRBJ2-3; perhaps TRBD1 as D (5 bases). The V end was cut by 5 bases, the J end by 2 bases, with 14 bases between. Germline CDR1 SEHNR, CDR2 FQNEAQ (reference sequence). This CDR3 is built from 15 residues. CDR3 DNA sequence: TGTGCCAGCAGCCTCACTCAGGGCGACACAGATACGCAGTATTTT. Its translation is CASSLTQGDTDTQYF.

CDR3 sequence reads: CASSSHQETQYF. CDR3 sequence (DNA): TGTGCCAGCAGTTCCCACCAAGAGACCCAGTACTTC. J is TRBJ2-5 and V is TRBV27; D remains ambiguous. The CDR3 extends over 12 amino acids. Germline CDR1 reads MNHEY; CDR2 reads SMNVEV (reference sequence). Trimming removed 4 bases from V and 0 bases from J, with 3 bases in between.

This clone was counted once. The chain is built from TRBV29-1 and TRBJ2-7; 9 positions match TRBD1. The trim removed 6 bases at V and 1 base at J, leaving 4 bases unmatched. The CDR3 is made up of 13 amino acids. CDR1 SQVTM and CDR2 ANQGSEA come from the germline V gene. The CDR3 here is CSVRTGESYEQYF. The CDR3 nucleotides read TGCAGCGTCCGGACAGGGGAATCCTACGAGCAGTACTTC.

The chain joins TRBV27 to TRBJ2-7, with 7 bases that match TRBD2. V was clipped by 6 bases and J by 2 bases; unmatched bases: 4. Germline CDR1 and CDR2: MNHEY and SMNVEV (reference sequence). This CDR3 contains 13 residues. CDR3: CASSPSGPYEQYF. The CDR3 DNA is TGTGCCAGCAGCCCTAGCGGCCCCTACGAGCAGTACTTC.

The chain couples TRBV6-5 to TRBJ2-5, with TRBD2 as a possible D gene (7 bases). The length of the CDR3 is 14 residues. Looked up from germline, CDR1 is MNHEY and CDR2 is SVGAGI. Trimming took 5 bases from V and 7 from J, leaving 17 bases between them. The CDR3 DNA follows: TGTGCCAGCAGTGCCCGGGGGGCTAAGGGGACCCAGTACTTC. Its protein is CASSARGAKGTQYF.

The sample holds one count of this clone. J is TRBJ2-7 and V is TRBV28, with a weak D call TRBD2 (6 bases). Germline-derived CDR1 and CDR2 are MDHEN and SYDVKM. V was clipped by 5 bases and J by 2 bases, with 13 bases between them. The length of the CDR3 is 14 residues. This chain's CDR3 is CASSPRGTTYEQYF. The CDR3 DNA sequence: TGTGCCAGCAGTCCCCGCGGGACGACCTACGAGCAGTACTTC. Complete variable domain (other parts from reference TRBV28 and TRBJ2-7): DVKVTQSSRYLVKRTGEKVFLECVQDMDHENMFWYRQDPGLGLRLIYFSYDVKMKEKGDIPEGYSVSREKKERFSLILESASTNQTSMYLCASSPRGTTYEQYFGPGTRLTVT.

The rearrangement links TRBV19 to TRBJ2-2; D gene ambiguous. Trimming pared 1 base from V and 3 bases from J, leaving 3 bases between. CDR3 length: 13 amino acids. CDR1 is LNHDA and CDR2 is SQIVND in the germline V gene (reference sequence). The CDR3 protein is CASSIADTGELFF. The DNA of the CDR3 is TGTGCCAGTAGTATAGCTGACACCGGGGAGCTGTTTTTT.

This clone was counted once. The rearrangement joins TRBV25-1 to TRBJ1-5, with 9 bases aligning to TRBD1. The CDR3 loop spans 15 amino acids. Trimming at V came to 5 bases and at J to 1 base, leaving 3 bases not matched to a gene. Per germline, CDR1 MGHDK and CDR2 SYGVNS. CDR3 sequence (DNA): TGTGCCAGCAGTCAGGGACAGGGAAGCAATCAGCCCCAGCATTTT. This codes for CASSQGQGSNQPQHF.

The CDR3 sequence: CASSSEVGPGGEQYF. CDR3 DNA sequence: TGTGCCAGCAGCTCAGAAGTGGGGCCTGGGGGCGAGCAGTACTTC. The V gene is TRBV7-8, the J gene TRBJ2-7; D tentatively fits TRBD1 or TRBD2 (5 bases each). The germline V gene has CDR1 SGHVS and CDR2 FQNEAQ. Trimming left V 4 bases short and J 6 bases short, with 19 bases between. The CDR3 spans 15 residues.

The V call is TRBV7-2, the J call TRBJ2-5; D may be TRBD1 or TRBD2 (5 bases each). The CDR3 totals 14 residues. Germline V lookup: CDR1 SGHTA, CDR2 FQGNSA. With 3 bases removed from V and 3 bases from J, the gap between germline ends came to 11 bases. The CDR3 coding sequence is TGTGCCAGCAGCTTCCTTGGGACGGAAGAGACCCAGTACTTC. It translates to CASSFLGTEETQYF.

This sequence joins TRBV7-8 and TRBJ2-5; 9 bases are a match to TRBD2. The germline V gene encodes CDR1 SGHVS and CDR2 FQNEAQ. This CDR3 contains 14 residues. Losses at the gene ends were 4 bases for V and 4 bases for J; bases not matched to a gene: 4. The CDR3 region has the DNA TGTGCCAGCAGCTCCGCGGGGGGGGTAGAGACCCAGTACTTC. Translating it yields CASSSAGGVETQYF.

The chain combines TRBV13 with TRBJ2-2, with 8 bases identical to TRBD2. CDR1 and CDR2 from the germline V gene are PRHDT and FYEKMQ (reference sequence). The CDR3 totals 16 residues. The V segment lost 7 bases and the J segment 4 bases; nucleotides outside the gene matches: 11. The CDR3 region is CASNPRRGGATGELFF. The CDR3 DNA is TGTGCCAGCAACCCCCGTCGGGGGGGCGCCACCGGGGAGCTGTTTTTT.

J is TRBJ2-7 and V is TRBV7-9, with a weak D call TRBD2 (6 bases). This CDR3 spans 14 amino acids. CDR1 is SEHNR and CDR2 is FQNEAQ in the germline V gene (reference sequence). V dropped 3 bases and J dropped 2 bases, with 11 bases sitting between them. Here the CDR3 reads CASSLAGPTYEQYF. The CDR3 DNA sequence: TGTGCCAGCAGCTTGGCGGGGCCTACCTACGAGCAGTACTTC.

The rearrangement joins TRBV5-1 to TRBJ2-7; D possibly matches TRBD1 or TRBD2 (5 bases each). From germline, CDR1 is SGHRS and CDR2 YFSETQ. The CDR3 spans 14 residues. V shed 3 bases and J shed 5 bases, with 15 bases lying between them. The CDR3 DNA reads as TGCGCCAGCAGCTACGCCGGGACGGCCAACGAGCAGTACTTC. Translation: CASSYAGTANEQYF.

The genes are TRBV2 and TRBJ2-1, with TRBD2 matching over 8 bases. CDR1 is SNHLY and CDR2 is FYNNEI in the germline V gene. V shed 3 bases, J shed 2 bases, and the junction held 6 bases outside the gene matches. This CDR3 is 16 amino acids long. The CDR3 nucleotides are TGTGCCAGCAGTGATCTAACTAGCGGCCCCTACAATGAGCAGTTCTTC. As protein: CASSDLTSGPYNEQFF.

J is TRBJ2-1 and V is TRBV9; D possibly corresponds to TRBD2 (5 bases). The V gene lost 4 bases and the J gene lost 3 bases, with 14 bases spanning the gap. CDR1 and CDR2 from the germline V gene are SGDLS and YYNGEE. The CDR3 is made up of 15 amino acids. Here the CDR3 DNA reads TGTGCCAGCAGCTCTACCCCGGGGAGCTACAATGAGCAGTTCTTC. Protein product: CASSSTPGSYNEQFF.

V and J are TRBV29-1 and TRBJ1-2; possibly TRBD1 for D (6 bases). Germline-derived CDR1 and CDR2 are SQVTM and ANQGSEA. The CDR3 extends over 16 amino acids. The V and J ends lost 1 base and 6 bases respectively, with 21 bases between them. The CDR3 sequence: CSVEVQGQASWDGYTF. CDR3 nucleotides: TGCAGCGTTGAAGTCCAGGGGCAGGCTTCGTGGGATGGCTACACCTTC.